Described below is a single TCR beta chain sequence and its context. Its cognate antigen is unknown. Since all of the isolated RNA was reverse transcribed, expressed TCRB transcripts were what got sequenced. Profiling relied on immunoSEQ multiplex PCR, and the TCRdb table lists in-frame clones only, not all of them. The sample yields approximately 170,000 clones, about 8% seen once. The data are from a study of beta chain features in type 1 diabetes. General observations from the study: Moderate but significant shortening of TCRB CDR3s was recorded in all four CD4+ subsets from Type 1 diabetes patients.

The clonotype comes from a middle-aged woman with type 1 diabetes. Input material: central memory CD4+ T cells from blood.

The CDR3 DNA reads TGTGCCAGCAGCTTAAACGGGGGTTCACCCCTCCACTTT. Its translation is CASSLNGGSPLHF. The chain couples TRBV7-2 to TRBJ1-6; possible D gene TRBD1, 5 bases. Trimming cost V 2 bases and J 9 bases, with 8 bases left between them. The CDR3 runs to 13 residues. Germline V gives CDR1 SGHTA, CDR2 FQGNSA.